Listed here is a single T cell receptor beta chain. Its antigen is still unknown. Base qualities are not at hand, and no much larger clone is one base apart. High-throughput TCR beta sequencing profiled peripheral blood CD8+ and CD4+ T cells from healthy donors, Susac syndrome patients and multiple sclerosis patients. Treatment-naive patients with stable or active relapsing-remitting disease fulfilling revised McDonald criteria were used as multiple sclerosis controls. Bulk CD8+ and CD4+ T cells were purified by magnetic negative isolation, while CD8+ TEMRA cells were enriched using FACS. Blood was collected in EDTA tubes and processed within 24 hours, with PBMCs isolated through density gradient centrifugation. PBMCs intended for TCR sequencing were cryopreserved in liquid nitrogen and thawed later in a water bath at 37 degrees C. The sorted or isolated CD4+, CD8+ and CD8+ TEMRA cells reached a purity of at least 90%.

These data belong to a study of CD8 T cells in Susac syndrome (dated 2019 in TCRdb). Regarding the research as a whole: Repertoire sequencing was used to test whether CD8+ T cell activation and differentiation in Susac syndrome was antigen driven. Summary of the overall study and its limitations: The number of individuals in the TCR sequencing and HLA analysis was acknowledged as relatively small.

Trimming costs V 3 bases and J 5 bases, and their ends lie 16 bases apart. The germline V gene sets CDR1 to MGHDK and CDR2 to SYGVNS. From the cysteine through the phenylalanine, the CDR3 covers 15 amino acids. Just CDR3 DNA is preserved here, 45 bases in frame from base 1. RNA was extracted using the RNeasy kit, and roughly 0.45 to 1 ug of the RNA was reverse transcribed with random hexamers. The immunoSEQ multiplex PCR assay, covering 54 Vbeta and 13 Jbeta segments, was used to amplify TCR beta CDR3 regions. PCR amplification bias was corrected using a synthetic template baseline for primer optimization and computational correction. The original pipeline was this. Reads were annotated to V, D and J genes per IMGT and analyzed with immunoSEQ Analyzer, keeping only productive sequences. To calculate clonality, Shannon entropy was normalized by log2 of the number of productive unique sequences and then subtracted from one. For each patient and control, public and private clones were evaluated among the 100 most prevalent clones. A clone was defined as Susac-specific if it was absent from the healthy and MS cohorts, from roughly 1,000 published viral clones and from other ImmuneACCESS disease sequences. TCRdb itself trimmed the public reads at Q25 with fastp, ran MiXCR and retained productive beta chains. CDR3 protein duplicates are merged, each entry listing the most common genes and DNA. Here the V and J calls rest on TCRdb's processing, not on the authors' analysis. This sample holds over 150,000 distinct CDR3 sequences; 90% to 95% were observed only once. The ten largest clones represent roughly 0.1% of the sample.

The receptor comes from a human donor with multiple sclerosis. This receptor chain uses TRBV25-1 and TRBJ2-5; there is no confident call for the D gene. Sequenced material: CD4+ T cells from PBMCs. Here is the DNA: TGTGCCAGCAGTGAGATGGACCGAAACCTGGAGACCCAGTACTTC. Translated, it gives CASSEMDRNLETQYF.